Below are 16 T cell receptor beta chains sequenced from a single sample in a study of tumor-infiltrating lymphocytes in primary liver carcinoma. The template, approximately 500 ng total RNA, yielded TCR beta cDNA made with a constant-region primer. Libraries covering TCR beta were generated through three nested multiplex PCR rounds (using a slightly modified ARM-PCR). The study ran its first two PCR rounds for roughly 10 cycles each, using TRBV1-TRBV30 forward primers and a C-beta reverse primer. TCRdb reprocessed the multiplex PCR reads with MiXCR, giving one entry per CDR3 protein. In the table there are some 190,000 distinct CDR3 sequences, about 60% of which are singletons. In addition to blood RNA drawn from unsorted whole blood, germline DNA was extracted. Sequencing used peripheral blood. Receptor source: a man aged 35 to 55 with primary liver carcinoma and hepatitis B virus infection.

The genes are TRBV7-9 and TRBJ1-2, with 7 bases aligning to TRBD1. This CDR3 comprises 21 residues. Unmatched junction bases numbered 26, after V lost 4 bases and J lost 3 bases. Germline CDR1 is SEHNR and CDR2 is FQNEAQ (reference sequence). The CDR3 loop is CASSWLQGRASMRHEDYGYTF. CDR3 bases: TGTGCCAGCAGCTGGTTACAGGGGAGGGCAAGTATGCGCCATGAGGACTATGGCTACACCTTC.

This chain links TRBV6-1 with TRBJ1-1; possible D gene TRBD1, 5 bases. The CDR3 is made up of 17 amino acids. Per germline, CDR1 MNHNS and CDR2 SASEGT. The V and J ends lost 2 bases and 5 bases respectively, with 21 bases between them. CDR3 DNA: TGTGCCAGCAGTGAAATCGGAGGGGCGCGAGGTCCTACTGAAGCTTTCTTT. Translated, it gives CASSEIGGARGPTEAFF.

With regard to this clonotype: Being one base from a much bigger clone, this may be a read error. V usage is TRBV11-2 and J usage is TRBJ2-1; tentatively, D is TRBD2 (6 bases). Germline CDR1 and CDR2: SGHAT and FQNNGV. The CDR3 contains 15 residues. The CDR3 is CTSSLDSGSYNEQFF. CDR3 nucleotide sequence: TGTACCAGCAGCTTAGACAGCGGGTCCTACAATGAGCAGTTCTTC.

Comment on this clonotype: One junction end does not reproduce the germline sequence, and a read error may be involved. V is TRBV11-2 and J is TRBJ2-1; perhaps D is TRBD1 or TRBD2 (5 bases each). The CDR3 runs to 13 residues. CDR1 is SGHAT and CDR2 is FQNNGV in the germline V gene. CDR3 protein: CTSSPRGADEQFF. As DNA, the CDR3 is TGTACCAGCAGCCCTAGGGGAGCCGATGAGCAGTTCTTC.

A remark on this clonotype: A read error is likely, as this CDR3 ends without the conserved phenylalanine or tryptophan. CDR3 in DNA: TGCGCCAGCAGCCAAGTAGCGGCTAGCGGGAGTCTCTGGAATGAGCAGTTCTTA. It encodes CASSQVAASGSLWNEQFL. The V call is TRBV4-1, the J call TRBJ2-1; 10 bases match TRBD2. The germline gives CDR1 MGHRA, CDR2 YSYEKL. Trimming cost V 1 base and J 7 bases; bases outside gene matches: 13. This CDR3 region has 18 residues.

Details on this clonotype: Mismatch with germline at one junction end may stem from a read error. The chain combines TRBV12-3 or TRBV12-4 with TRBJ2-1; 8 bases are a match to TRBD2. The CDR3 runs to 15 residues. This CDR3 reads CTSSRTSSLGNEQFF. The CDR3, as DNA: TGTACCAGCAGTCGGACTAGCAGTTTGGGAAATGAGCAGTTCTTC.

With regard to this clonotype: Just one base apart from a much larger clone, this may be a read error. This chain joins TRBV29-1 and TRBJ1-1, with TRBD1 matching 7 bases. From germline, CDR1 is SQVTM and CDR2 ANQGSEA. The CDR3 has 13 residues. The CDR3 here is CSVSGQPNTEASF. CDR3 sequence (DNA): TGCAGCGTCTCGGGACAGCCGAACACTGAAGCTTCCTTT.

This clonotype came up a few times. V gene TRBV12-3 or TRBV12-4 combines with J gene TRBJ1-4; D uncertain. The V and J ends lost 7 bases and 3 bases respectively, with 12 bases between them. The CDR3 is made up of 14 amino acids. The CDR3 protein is CASTSDGANEKLFF. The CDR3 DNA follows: TGTGCCAGCACCTCGGATGGAGCTAATGAAAAACTGTTTTTT.

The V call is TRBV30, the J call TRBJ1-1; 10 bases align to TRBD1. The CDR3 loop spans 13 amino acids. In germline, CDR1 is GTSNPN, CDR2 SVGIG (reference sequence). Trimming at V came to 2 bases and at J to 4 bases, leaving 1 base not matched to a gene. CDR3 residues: CAWSRQGATEAFF. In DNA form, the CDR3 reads TGTGCCTGGAGTAGACAGGGGGCCACTGAAGCTTTCTTT.

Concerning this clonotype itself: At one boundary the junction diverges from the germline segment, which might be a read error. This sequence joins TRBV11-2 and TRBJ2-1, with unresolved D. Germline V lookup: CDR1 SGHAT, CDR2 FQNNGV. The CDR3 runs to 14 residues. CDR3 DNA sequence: TGTGCCAGCTGCTTAGGATTAGCAGATAATGGGCAGTTCTTC. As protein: CASCLGLADNGQFF.

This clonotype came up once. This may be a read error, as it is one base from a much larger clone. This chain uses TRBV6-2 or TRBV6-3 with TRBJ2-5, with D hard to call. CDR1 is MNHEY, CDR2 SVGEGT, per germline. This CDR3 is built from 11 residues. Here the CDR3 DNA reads TGTGCCAGCACCTCCGGAGAGACCCGGTACTTC. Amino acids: CASTSGETRYF.

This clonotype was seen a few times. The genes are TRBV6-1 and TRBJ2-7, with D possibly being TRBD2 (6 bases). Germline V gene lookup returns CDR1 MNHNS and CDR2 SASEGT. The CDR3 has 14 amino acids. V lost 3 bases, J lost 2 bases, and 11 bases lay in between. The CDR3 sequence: CASSEGLGAYEQYF. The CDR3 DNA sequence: TGTGCCAGCAGTGAGGGACTTGGAGCCTACGAGCAGTACTTC.

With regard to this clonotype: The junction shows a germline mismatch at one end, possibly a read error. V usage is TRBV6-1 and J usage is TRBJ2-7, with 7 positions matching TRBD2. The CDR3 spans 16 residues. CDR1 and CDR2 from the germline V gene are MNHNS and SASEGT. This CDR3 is CASRTAATSIYYEQHF. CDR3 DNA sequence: TGTGCCAGCAGGACCGCCGCGACTAGCATTTACTACGAGCAGCACTTC.

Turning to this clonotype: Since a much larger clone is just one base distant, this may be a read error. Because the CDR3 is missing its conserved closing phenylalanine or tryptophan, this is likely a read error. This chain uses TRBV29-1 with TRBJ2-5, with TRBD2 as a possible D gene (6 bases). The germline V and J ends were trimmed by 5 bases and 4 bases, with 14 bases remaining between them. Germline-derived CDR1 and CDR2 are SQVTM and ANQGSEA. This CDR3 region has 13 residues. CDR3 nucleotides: TGCAGCGTTCCCGCGGGATTGGGAGAGACCCAGTACTCC. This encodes CSVPAGLGETQYS.

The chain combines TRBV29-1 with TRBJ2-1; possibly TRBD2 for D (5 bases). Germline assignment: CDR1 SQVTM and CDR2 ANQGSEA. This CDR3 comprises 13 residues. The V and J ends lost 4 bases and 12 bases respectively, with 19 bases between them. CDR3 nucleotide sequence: TGCAGCGTTGCTGACGGGCGGGTCGATGTGCAGTTCTTC. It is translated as CSVADGRVDVQFF.

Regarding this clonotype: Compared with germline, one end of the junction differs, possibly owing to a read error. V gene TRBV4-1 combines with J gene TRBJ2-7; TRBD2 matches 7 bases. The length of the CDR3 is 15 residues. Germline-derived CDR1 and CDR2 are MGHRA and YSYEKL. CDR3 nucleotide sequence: TGCGCCGGTAGCCAAGCGGCCCTAGCGGTTTACGAGGAGTACTTC. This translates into CAGSQAALAVYEEYF.